Below, 15 T cell receptor beta chains from the same sample are listed, as sequenced in a study of molecular identifiers for immune sequencing clone quantification. TCRdb re-derived calls from the PCR reads in MiXCR, one entry per CDR3 protein. The sample comprises about 510,000 distinct CDR3 sequences, less than 30% of which are singletons, and approximately 0.76% rests with the top ten. Sequencing was carried out using naive CD8+ T cells from blood, with Jurkat cell RNA spiked in. Subset: FACS-sorted CD8+CD4-CCR7+CD45RA+ naive T cells. All receptors come from a human donor in good health. Some libraries in this study had Jurkat cell RNA spiked in.

This clonotype was counted only a few times. The gene calls are TRBV4-3 and TRBJ2-7; D is uncertain. The V end was cut by 0 bases, the J end by 4 bases, with 13 bases between. The CDR3 has 15 residues. Germline loops: CDR1 LGHNA, CDR2 YSLEER. CDR3 coding DNA: TGCGCCAGCAGCCAAGATAGGCACAGCTCATACGAGCAGTACTTC. Translating it yields CASSQDRHSSYEQYF.

This clonotype was counted a few times. This chain joins TRBV6-6 and TRBJ1-1; D gene unclear. The ends were cut back, 1 base at V and 5 bases at J, with 14 bases in the middle. The CDR3 extends over 15 amino acids. Germline V lookup: CDR1 MNHNY, CDR2 SVGAGI (reference sequence). The CDR3 is CASSYFSVYLTEAFF. As DNA, the CDR3 is TGTGCCAGCAGTTACTTTTCTGTCTATTTAACTGAAGCTTTCTTT.

This clonotype has a handful of counts. The chain has TRBV7-8 and TRBJ2-1; the D gene is possibly TRBD1 (6 bases). CDR3 length: 14 amino acids. Trimming pared 1 base from V and 7 bases from J, leaving 11 bases between. CDR1 SGHVS and CDR2 FQNEAQ come from the germline V gene. CDR3 region: CASSLGAGVNEQFF. CDR3 bases: TGTGCCAGCAGCTTAGGCGCAGGGGTTAATGAGCAGTTCTTC.

This clonotype showed up many times. The rearrangement uses TRBV27 and TRBJ2-7; 7 bases agree with TRBD1. The CDR3 spans 14 residues. V was clipped by 3 bases and J by 6 bases; unmatched bases: 8. Germline CDR1 MNHEY, CDR2 SMNVEV (reference sequence). The CDR3 DNA sequence: TGTGCCAGCAGTTTGGCCCGACAGGGATCCGAGCAGTACTTC. It translates to CASSLARQGSEQYF.

This clonotype came up many times. The gene calls are TRBV29-1 and TRBJ2-5; the D gene is possibly TRBD2 (5 bases). The V and J ends lost 0 bases and 4 bases respectively, with 15 bases between them. Germline-derived CDR1 and CDR2 are SQVTM and ANQGSEA. This CDR3 is 15 amino acids long. CDR3 sequence (DNA): TGCAGCGTTGAAGATCTTGGGAGTCGGGGAGAGACCCAGTACTTC. Protein product: CSVEDLGSRGETQYF.

About this clonotype itself: This may be a read error, as it is one base from a much larger clone. The J gene is TRBJ1-1, the V gene TRBV27; tentative D call: TRBD1 (5 bases). Trimming took off 5 bases at V and 4 bases at J, with 11 bases between the two ends. The germline V gene has CDR1 MNHEY and CDR2 SMNVEV (reference sequence). The CDR3 covers 13 residues. The CDR3 nucleotides read TGTGCCAGCAGTGTGACAGATATCACTGAAGCTTTCTTT. This sequence encodes CASSVTDITEAFF.

In regard to this clonotype: An end of the junction does not agree with germline; a read error may underlie this. The V and J genes are TRBV20-1 and TRBJ2-2; 9 bases fit TRBD2. CDR1 and CDR2 (germline): DFQATT, SNEGSKA (reference sequence). The CDR3 consists of 18 residues. The CDR3 loop reads CGARDLTETSGNTGELFF. In DNA, the CDR3 is TGCGGTGCTAGAGACCTAACCGAGACTAGCGGGAACACCGGGGAGCTGTTTTTT.

With respect to this clonotype: A much larger clonotype is one base distant, so this may be a read error. This sequence joins TRBV7-2 and TRBJ2-7, with D unresolved. CDR3 length: 12 residues. Germline CDR1 reads SGHTA; CDR2 reads FQGNSA. CDR3 loop: CASGFPDYEQYF. The CDR3 coding sequence is TGTGCCAGCGGCTTCCCCGACTACGAGCAGTACTTC. Using reference TRBV7-2 and TRBJ2-7 for the parts outside the CDR3, the full variable domain is GAGVSQSPSNKVTEKGKDVELRCDPISGHTALYWYRQSLGQGLEFLIYFQGNSAPDKSGLPSDRFSAERTGGSVSTLTIQRTQQEDSAVYLCASGFPDYEQYFGPGTRLTVT.

V usage is TRBV27 and J usage is TRBJ2-7, with D possibly matching TRBD1 (6 bases). The CDR3 is 14 residues long. V was cut by 2 bases and J by 6 bases, with 14 bases left in between. Germline V gives CDR1 MNHEY, CDR2 SMNVEV (reference sequence). CDR3 sequence reads: CASSLGGAIGEQYF. The CDR3 DNA reads TGTGCCAGCAGTTTAGGGGGCGCGATTGGCGAGCAGTACTTC.

The gene calls are TRBV7-9 and TRBJ2-7; a weak D match, TRBD2 (5 bases). The V end lost 1 base, the J end lost 4 bases, and 11 bases lay between the germline ends. Germline loops: CDR1 SEHNR, CDR2 FQNEAQ (reference sequence). The CDR3 consists of 14 residues. CDR3 amino acids: CASSLVGVGYEQYF. CDR3 coding DNA: TGTGCCAGCAGCTTAGTGGGAGTCGGTTACGAGCAGTACTTC.

The genes are TRBV5-1 and TRBJ2-7; 7 bases agree with TRBD1. This CDR3 has 16 residues. Germline V gene data show CDR1 as SGHRS and CDR2 as YFSETQ. V trimming: 1 base; J trimming: 3 bases; junction bases outside the gene matches: 10. DNA for the CDR3: TGCGCCAGCAGCTTGTACCCCGGGACAGAGTACTACGAGCAGTACTTC. Residues: CASSLYPGTEYYEQYF.

This clonotype turned up a few times. This rearrangement joins TRBV14 to TRBJ1-1; 7 positions match TRBD1. Trimming took 0 bases from V and 12 from J; bases not matched to a gene: 7. Germline lookup yields CDR1 SGHDN and CDR2 FVKESK. The CDR3 has 13 amino acids. The chain's CDR3 is CASSQDATGRSFF. The CDR3 DNA follows: TGTGCCAGCAGCCAAGATGCGACAGGGAGGTCTTTCTTT. Full variable domain (rest looked up from reference TRBV14 and TRBJ1-1): EAGVTQFPSHSVIEKGQTVTLRCDPISGHDNLYWYRRVMGKEIKFLLHFVKESKQDESGMPNNRFLAERTGGTYSTLKVQPAELEDSGVYFCASSQDATGRSFFGQGTRLTVV.

This chain uses TRBV4-1 with TRBJ1-1; no clear D gene. The V gene lost 0 bases and the J gene lost 0 bases, with 17 bases spanning the gap. Germline CDR1 MGHRA, CDR2 YSYEKL. This CDR3 comprises 18 residues. The DNA of the CDR3 is TGCGCCAGCAGCCAAGATTTGGCGTTCGGGCCCATGAACACTGAAGCTTTCTTT. It translates to CASSQDLAFGPMNTEAFF.

This clonotype was observed a few times. This rearrangement joins TRBV5-1 to TRBJ1-1, with 8 bases lining up with TRBD1. The germline V gene encodes CDR1 SGHRS and CDR2 YFSETQ. The CDR3 length is 15 residues. With V trimmed by 4 bases and J by 6 bases, 11 bases remained unmatched. The CDR3 DNA reads TGCGCCAGCAGCGCCGGGGGGCAGGGGGCCCCTGAAGCTTTCTTT. This sequence encodes CASSAGGQGAPEAFF.

V and J are TRBV7-6 and TRBJ2-2; 8 bases map to TRBD1. The CDR3 runs 15 residues. CDR1 SGHVS and CDR2 FNYEAQ come from the germline V gene. The ends lost 5 bases at V and 6 bases at J; junction bases unmatched: 8. In DNA form, the CDR3 reads TGTGCCAGCAGCCCGGACAGGGAAGGATCCGGGGAGCTGTTTTTT. Its protein is CASSPDREGSGELFF.